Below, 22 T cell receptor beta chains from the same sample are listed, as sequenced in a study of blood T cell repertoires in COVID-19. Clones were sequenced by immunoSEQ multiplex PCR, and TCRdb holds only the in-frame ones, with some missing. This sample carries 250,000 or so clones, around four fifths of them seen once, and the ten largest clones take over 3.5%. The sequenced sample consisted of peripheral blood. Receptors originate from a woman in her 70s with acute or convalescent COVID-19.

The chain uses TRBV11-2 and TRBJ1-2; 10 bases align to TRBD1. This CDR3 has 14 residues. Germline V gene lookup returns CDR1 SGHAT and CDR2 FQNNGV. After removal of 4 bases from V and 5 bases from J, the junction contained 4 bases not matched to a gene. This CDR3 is CASSYGGQGYGYTF. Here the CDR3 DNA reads TGTGCCAGCAGCTACGGGGGACAGGGGTATGGCTACACCTTC.

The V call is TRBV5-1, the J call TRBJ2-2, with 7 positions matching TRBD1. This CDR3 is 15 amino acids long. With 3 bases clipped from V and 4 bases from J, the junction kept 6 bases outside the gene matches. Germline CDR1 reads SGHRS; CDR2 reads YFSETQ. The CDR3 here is CASSWDSRGTGELFF. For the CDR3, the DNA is TGCGCCAGCAGCTGGGACAGTCGCGGCACCGGGGAGCTGTTTTTT.

CDR3 sequence (DNA): TGTGCCAGCAGTTTCCCGGGAGGGATCAGCACTGAAGCTTTCTTT. Translation gives CASSFPGGISTEAFF. The gene calls are TRBV28 and TRBJ1-1, with no clear D. The CDR3 has 15 residues. Trimming stripped 3 bases from V and 4 bases from J, with 15 bases between. CDR1 is MDHEN, CDR2 SYDVKM, per germline.

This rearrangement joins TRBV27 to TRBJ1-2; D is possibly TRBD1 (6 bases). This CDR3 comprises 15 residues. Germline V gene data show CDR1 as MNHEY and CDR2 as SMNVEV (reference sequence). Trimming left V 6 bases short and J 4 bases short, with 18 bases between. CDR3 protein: CASRSSSGDGYGYTF. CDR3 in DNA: TGTGCCAGCAGATCCTCCTCAGGGGATGGCTATGGCTACACCTTC.

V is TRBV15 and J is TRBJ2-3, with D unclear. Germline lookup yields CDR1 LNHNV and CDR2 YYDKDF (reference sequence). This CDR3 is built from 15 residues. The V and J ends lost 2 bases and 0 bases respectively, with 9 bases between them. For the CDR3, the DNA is TGTGCCACCAGCAGATCGCAGTTCAGCACAGATACGCAGTATTTT. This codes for CATSRSQFSTDTQYF.

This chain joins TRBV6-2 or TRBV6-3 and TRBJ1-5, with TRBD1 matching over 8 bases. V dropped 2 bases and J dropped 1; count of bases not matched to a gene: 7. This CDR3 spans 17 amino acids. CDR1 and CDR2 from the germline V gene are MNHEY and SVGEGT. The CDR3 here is CASSYKDRGRSNQPQHF. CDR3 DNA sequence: TGTGCCAGCAGTTACAAAGACAGGGGTCGAAGCAATCAGCCCCAGCATTTT.

The CDR3 sequence: CASSRIPDRGNTEAFF. For the CDR3, the DNA is TGTGCCAGCAGCAGAATCCCGGACAGGGGGAACACTGAAGCTTTCTTT. The chain joins TRBV11-1 to TRBJ1-1; 9 positions match TRBD1. The CDR3 is 16 amino acids. The ends lost 5 bases at V and 1 base at J; junction bases unmatched: 8. CDR1 SGHAT and CDR2 FQDESV come from the germline V gene (reference sequence).

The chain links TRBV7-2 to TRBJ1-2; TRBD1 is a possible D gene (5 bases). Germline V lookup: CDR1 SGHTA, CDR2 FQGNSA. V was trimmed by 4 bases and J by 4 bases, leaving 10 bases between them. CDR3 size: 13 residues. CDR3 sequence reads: CASSSDSVYGYTF. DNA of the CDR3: TGTGCCAGCAGCTCAGACAGCGTCTATGGCTACACCTTC. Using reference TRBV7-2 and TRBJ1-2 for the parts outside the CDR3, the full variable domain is GAGVSQSPSNKVTEKGKDVELRCDPISGHTALYWYRQSLGQGLEFLIYFQGNSAPDKSGLPSDRFSAERTGGSVSTLTIQRTQQEDSAVYLCASSSDSVYGYTFGSGTRLTVV.

The CDR3 protein is CASSEALGFLAKGTQYF. The CDR3 DNA reads TGTGCCAGCAGTGAAGCGTTAGGATTTCTAGCGAAGGGGACCCAGTACTTC. This rearrangement joins TRBV2 to TRBJ2-5, with D possibly TRBD2 on 6 matching bases. This CDR3 has 17 amino acids. V was shortened by 0 bases and J by 7 bases, with 21 bases between the two germline ends. Germline assignment: CDR1 SNHLY and CDR2 FYNNEI.

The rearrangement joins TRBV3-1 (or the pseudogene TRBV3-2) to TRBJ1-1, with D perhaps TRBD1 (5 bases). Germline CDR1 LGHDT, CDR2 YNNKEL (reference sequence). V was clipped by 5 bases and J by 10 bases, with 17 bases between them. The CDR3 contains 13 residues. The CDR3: CASSSVGEGTAFF. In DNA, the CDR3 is TGTGCCAGCAGCTCGGTGGGGGAGGGTACAGCTTTCTTT.

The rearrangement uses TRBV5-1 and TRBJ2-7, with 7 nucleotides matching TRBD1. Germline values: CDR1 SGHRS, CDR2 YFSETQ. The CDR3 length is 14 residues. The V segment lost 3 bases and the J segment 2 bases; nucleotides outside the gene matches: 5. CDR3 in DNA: TGCGCCAGCAGCTCCCAGGGGGTTGCCTACGAGCAGTACTTC. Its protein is CASSSQGVAYEQYF.

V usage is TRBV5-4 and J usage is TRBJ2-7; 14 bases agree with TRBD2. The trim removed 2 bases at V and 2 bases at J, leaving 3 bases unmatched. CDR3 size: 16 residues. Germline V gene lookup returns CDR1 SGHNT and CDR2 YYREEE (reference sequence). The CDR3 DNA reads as TGTGCCAGCAGCTTCGGACTAGCGGGGGGTCCCTACGAGCAGTACTTC. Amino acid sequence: CASSFGLAGGPYEQYF. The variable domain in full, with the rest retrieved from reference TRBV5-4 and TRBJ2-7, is ETGVTQSPTHLIKTRGQQVTLRCSSQSGHNTVSWYQQALGQGPQFIFQYYREEENGRGNFPPRFSGLQFPNYSSELNVNALELDDSALYLCASSFGLAGGPYEQYFGPGTRLTVT.

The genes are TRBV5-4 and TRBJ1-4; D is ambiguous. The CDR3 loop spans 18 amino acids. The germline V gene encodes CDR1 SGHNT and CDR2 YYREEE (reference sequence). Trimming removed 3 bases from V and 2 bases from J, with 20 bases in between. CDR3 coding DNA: TGTGCCAGCAGCTCTGCCCCCGGGATCTGGGAGACTAATGAAAAACTGTTTTTT. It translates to CASSSAPGIWETNEKLFF.

CDR3 sequence: CASSQGGRTNTDTQYF. Here the CDR3 DNA reads TGCGCCAGCAGCCAGGGAGGCCGAACGAACACAGATACGCAGTATTTT. The chain combines TRBV5-1 with TRBJ2-3; tentatively, D is TRBD2 (6 bases). This CDR3 is built from 16 residues. The V and J ends lost 4 bases and 2 bases respectively, with 17 bases between them. Germline V CDR1 and CDR2: SGHRS, YFSETQ. Variable domain in full (rest from reference TRBV5-1 and TRBJ2-3): KAGVTQTPRYLIKTRGQQVTLSCSPISGHRSVSWYQQTPGQGLQFLFEYFSETQRNKGNFPGRFSGRQFSNSRSEMNVSTLELGDSALYLCASSQGGRTNTDTQYFGPGTRLTVL.

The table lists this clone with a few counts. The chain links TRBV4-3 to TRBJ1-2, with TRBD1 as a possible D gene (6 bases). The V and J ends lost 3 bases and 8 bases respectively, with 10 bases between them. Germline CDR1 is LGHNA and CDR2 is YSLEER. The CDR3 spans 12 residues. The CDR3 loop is CASSQTGRGYTF. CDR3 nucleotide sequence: TGCGCCAGCAGCCAGACAGGTCGGGGCTACACCTTC.

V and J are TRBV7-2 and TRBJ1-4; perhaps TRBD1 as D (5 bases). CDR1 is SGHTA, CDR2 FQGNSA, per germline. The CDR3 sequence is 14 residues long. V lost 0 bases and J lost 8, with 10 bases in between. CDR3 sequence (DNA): TGTGCCAGCAGCTTAGCAGGGGCGTGGGAAAAACTGTTTTTT. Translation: CASSLAGAWEKLFF. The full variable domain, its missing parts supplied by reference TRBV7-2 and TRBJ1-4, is GAGVSQSPSNKVTEKGKDVELRCDPISGHTALYWYRQSLGQGLEFLIYFQGNSAPDKSGLPSDRFSAERTGGSVSTLTIQRTQQEDSAVYLCASSLAGAWEKLFFGSGTQLSVL.

CDR3 protein: CASSWRQGASDTQYF. The DNA of the CDR3 is TGTGCCAGCAGCTGGAGACAGGGGGCATCAGATACGCAGTATTTT. The V and J genes are TRBV6-2 or TRBV6-3 and TRBJ2-3, with TRBD1 identical over 10 bases. The CDR3 has 15 residues. Looked up from germline, CDR1 is MNHEY and CDR2 is SVGEGT. V trimming: 6 bases; J trimming: 4 bases; junction bases outside the gene matches: 7.

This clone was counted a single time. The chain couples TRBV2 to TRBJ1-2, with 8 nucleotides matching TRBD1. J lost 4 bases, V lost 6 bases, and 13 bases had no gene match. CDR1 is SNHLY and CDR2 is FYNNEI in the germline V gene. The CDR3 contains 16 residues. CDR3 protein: CASSRDRYFSPYGYTF. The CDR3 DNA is TGTGCCAGCAGCCGGGACAGGTACTTTTCGCCCTATGGCTACACCTTC. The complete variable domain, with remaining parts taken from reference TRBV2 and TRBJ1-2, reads EPEVTQTPSHQVTQMGQEVILRCVPISNHLYFYWYRQILGQKVEFLVSFYNNEISEKSEIFDDQFSVERPDGSNFTLKIRSTKLEDSAMYFCASSRDRYFSPYGYTFGSGTRLTVV.

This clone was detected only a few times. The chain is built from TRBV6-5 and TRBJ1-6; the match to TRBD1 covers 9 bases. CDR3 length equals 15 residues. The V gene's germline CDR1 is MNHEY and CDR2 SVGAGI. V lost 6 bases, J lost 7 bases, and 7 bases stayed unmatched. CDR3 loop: CASSSTGTGNSPLHF. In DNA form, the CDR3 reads TGTGCCAGCAGCTCGACCGGGACAGGGAATTCACCCCTCCACTTT.

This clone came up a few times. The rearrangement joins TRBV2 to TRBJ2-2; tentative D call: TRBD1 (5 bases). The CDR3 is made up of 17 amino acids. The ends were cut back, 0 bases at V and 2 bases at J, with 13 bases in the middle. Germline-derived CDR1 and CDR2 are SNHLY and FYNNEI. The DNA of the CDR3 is TGTGCCAGCAGTGAAGCGGGGCCAGGGATAAACACCGGGGAGCTGTTTTTT. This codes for CASSEAGPGINTGELFF.

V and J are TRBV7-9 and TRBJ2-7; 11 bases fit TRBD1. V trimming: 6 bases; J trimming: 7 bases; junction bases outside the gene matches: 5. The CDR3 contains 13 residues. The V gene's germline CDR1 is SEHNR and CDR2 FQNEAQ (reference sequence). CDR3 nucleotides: TGTGCCAGCAGTCGGACAGGGGGCAATGAGCAGTACTTC. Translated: CASSRTGGNEQYF. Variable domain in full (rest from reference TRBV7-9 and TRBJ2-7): DTGVSQNPRHKITKRGQNVTFRCDPISEHNRLYWYRQTLGQGPEFLTYFQNEAQLEKSRLLSDRFSAERPKGSFSTLEIQRTEQGDSAMYLCASSRTGGNEQYFGPGTRLTVT.

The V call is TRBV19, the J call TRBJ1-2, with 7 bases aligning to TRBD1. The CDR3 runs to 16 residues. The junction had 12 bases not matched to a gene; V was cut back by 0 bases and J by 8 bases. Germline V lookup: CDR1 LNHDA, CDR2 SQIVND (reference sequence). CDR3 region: CASSIDLAGGGYGYTF. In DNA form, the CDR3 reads TGTGCCAGTAGTATAGATCTGGCAGGGGGTGGATACGGCTACACCTTC.